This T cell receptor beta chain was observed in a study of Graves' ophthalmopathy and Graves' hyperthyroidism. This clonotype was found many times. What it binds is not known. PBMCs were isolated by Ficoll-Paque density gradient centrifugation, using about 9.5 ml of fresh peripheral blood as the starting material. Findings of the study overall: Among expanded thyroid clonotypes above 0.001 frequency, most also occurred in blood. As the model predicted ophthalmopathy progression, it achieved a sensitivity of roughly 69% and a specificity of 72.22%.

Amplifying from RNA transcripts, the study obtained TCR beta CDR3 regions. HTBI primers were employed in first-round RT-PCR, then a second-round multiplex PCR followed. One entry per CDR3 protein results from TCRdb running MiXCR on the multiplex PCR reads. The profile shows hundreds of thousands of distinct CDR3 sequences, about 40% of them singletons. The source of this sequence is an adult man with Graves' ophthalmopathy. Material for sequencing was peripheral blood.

The CDR3 DNA follows: TGCAGTGCTAGAGTTACAGGGGGTTACCAGCCCCAGCATTTT. The encoded protein is CSARVTGGYQPQHF. V is TRBV20-1 and J is TRBJ1-5, with TRBD1 matching 8 bases. V lost 1 base, J lost 7 bases, and 6 bases stayed unmatched. Germline CDR1 reads DFQATT; CDR2 reads SNEGSKA (reference sequence). CDR3 size: 14 residues.